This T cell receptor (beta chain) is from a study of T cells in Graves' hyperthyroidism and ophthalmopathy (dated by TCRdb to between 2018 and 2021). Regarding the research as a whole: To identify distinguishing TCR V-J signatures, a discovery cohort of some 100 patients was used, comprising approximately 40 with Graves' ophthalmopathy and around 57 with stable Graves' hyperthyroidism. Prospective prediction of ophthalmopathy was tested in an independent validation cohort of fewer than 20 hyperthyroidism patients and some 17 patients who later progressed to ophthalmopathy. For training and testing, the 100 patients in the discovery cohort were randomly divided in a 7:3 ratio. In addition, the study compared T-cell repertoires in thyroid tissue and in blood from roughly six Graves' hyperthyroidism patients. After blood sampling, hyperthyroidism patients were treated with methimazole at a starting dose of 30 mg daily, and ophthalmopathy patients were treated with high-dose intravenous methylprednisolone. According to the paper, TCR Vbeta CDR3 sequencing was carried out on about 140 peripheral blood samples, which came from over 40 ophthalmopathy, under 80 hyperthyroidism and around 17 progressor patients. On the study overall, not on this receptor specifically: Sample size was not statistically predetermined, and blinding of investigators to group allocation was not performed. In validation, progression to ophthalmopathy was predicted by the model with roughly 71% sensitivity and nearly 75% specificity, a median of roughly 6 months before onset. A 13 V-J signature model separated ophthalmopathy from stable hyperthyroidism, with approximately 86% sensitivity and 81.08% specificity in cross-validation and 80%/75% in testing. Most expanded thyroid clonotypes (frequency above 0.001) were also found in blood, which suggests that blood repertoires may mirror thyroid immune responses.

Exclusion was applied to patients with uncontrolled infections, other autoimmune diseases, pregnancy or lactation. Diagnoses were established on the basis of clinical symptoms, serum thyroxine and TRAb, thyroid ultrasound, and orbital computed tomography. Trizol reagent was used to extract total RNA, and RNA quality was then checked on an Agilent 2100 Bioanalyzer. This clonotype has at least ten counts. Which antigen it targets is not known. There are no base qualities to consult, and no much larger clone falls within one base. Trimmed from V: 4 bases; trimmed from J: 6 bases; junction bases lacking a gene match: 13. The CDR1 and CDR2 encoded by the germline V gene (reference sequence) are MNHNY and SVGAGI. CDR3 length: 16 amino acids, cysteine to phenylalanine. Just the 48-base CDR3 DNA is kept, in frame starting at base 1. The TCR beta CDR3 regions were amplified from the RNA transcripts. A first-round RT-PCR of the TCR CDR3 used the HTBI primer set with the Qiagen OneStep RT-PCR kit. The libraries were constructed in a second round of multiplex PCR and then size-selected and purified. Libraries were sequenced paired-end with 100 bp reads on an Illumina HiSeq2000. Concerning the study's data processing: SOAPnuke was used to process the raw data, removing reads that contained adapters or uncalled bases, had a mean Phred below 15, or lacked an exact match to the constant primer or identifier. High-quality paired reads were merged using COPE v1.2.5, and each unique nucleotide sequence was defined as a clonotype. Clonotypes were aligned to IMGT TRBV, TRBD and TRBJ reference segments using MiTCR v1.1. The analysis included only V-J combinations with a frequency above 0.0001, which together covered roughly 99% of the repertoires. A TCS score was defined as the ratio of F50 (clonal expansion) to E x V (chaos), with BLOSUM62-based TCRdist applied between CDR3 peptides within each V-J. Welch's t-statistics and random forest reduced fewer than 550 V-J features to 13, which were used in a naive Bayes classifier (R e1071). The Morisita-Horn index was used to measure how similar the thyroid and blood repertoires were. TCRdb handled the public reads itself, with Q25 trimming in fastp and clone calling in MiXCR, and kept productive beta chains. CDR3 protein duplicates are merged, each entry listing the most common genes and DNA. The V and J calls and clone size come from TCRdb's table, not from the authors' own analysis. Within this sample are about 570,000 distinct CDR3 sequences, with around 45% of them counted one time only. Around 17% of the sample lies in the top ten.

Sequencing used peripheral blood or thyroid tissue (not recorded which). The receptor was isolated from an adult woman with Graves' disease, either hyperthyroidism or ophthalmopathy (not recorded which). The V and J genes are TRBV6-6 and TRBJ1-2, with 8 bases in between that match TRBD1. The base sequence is TGTGCCAGCAGTTCGTGGACAGGGAGGCTTATAGATGGCTACACCTTC. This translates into CASSSWTGRLIDGYTF.